This T cell receptor (beta chain) comes out of a study of blood T cell repertoires in COVID-19. Profiling relied on immunoSEQ multiplex PCR, and the TCRdb table lists in-frame clones only, not all of them. The table has about 380,000 clones, 70% to 90% seen once. The CDR3 loop spans 14 amino acids. The junction had 3 bases not matched to a gene; V was cut back by 4 bases and J by 7 bases. Per germline, CDR1 SGHDT and CDR2 YYEEEE. This clone was seen a few times. The sequence came from a woman between 18 and 30 years old who had recovered from COVID-19. The rearrangement links TRBV5-6 to TRBJ1-5; 12 nucleotides align to TRBD1. The sequenced sample consisted of PBMCs or T cells enriched from blood (not recorded which). CDR3 nucleotides: TGTGCCAGCAGCCTAGGGACAGGGGGCCAGCCCCAGCATTTT. This codes for CASSLGTGGQPQHF.